The T cell receptor (beta chain) described here comes from a study of OX40 agonist ivuxolimab in advanced cancers. At the level of the study: At 0.01 to 10 mg/kg, ivuxolimab was administered intravenously to patients every 2 weeks.

Method: immunoSEQ multiplex PCR; TCRdb's copy keeps in-frame clones and lacks some. The repertoire consists of about 52,000 clones, with 90% to 95% occurring once and the leading ten covering around 26%. In germline, CDR1 is SEHNR, CDR2 FQNEAQ (reference sequence). Trimming took 4 bases from V and 5 from J; bases not matched to a gene: 9. The CDR3 is made up of 18 amino acids. A note on this clone: Its specificity is unknown.

Findings and limits, study-wide: Relative to CD4+ cells, CD8+ T cells on average had more expanded clones.

The chain recombines TRBV7-9 with TRBJ2-2; TRBD2 matches 14 bases. The TCR originated in an adult with an advanced solid tumor such as melanoma, head and neck, liver or kidney cancer. The sequencing used CD4+ or CD8+ T cells sorted from blood, collected in a trial of the OX40 agonist ivuxolimab. CDR3 sequence: CASSSGGLAGVRTGELFF. In DNA, the CDR3 is TGTGCCAGCAGCTCGGGGGGACTAGCGGGAGTTCGAACCGGGGAGCTGTTTTTT.